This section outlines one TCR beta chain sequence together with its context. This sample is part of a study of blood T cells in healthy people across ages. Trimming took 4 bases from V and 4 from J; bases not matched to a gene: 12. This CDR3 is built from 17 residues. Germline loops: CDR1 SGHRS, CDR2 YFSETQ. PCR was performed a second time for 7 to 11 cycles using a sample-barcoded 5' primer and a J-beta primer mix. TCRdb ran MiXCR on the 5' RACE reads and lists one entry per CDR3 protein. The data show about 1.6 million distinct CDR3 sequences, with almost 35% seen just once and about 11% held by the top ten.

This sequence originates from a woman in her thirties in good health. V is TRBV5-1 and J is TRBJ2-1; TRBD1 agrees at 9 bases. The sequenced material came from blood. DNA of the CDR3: TGCGCCAGCAGCGTACAGGGGGCGGATTGGGGATACAATGAGCAGTTCTTC. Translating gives CASSVQGADWGYNEQFF.